Listed here is a single TCR beta chain. Its antigen is as yet unknown. The record originates from a study of cytomegalovirus exposure and HLA in healthy donors. Study-wide points: Later work showed greater clonal expansion in HLA-associated TCR beta chains than in equally common others. One variant, a missense change in DCLRE1C, was linked in a later analysis to TCR beta V- and J-gene trimming. Earlier findings revealed that most TCR beta V segments proved productive either about 87% or about 30% of the time.

The primer mix had 60 Vbeta and 13 Jbeta primers. The protocol was immunoSEQ multiplex PCR, while the TCRdb copy is restricted to in-frame clones and leaves out a portion. The sample records fewer than 200,000 clones, about 75% being singletons. The sequence was collected from a woman in her forties or fifties in good health and CMV-seropositive. The specimen was PBMCs.

CDR3 residues: CASSQSTGYYEQYF. CDR3 sequence (DNA): TGTGCCAGCAGCCAGTCGACAGGATACTACGAGCAGTACTTC. The genes are TRBV27 and TRBJ2-7, with D perhaps TRBD1 (6 bases). CDR1 is MNHEY, CDR2 SMNVEV, per germline (reference sequence). CDR3 length: 14 residues. V lost 6 bases and J lost 3, with 15 bases in between.